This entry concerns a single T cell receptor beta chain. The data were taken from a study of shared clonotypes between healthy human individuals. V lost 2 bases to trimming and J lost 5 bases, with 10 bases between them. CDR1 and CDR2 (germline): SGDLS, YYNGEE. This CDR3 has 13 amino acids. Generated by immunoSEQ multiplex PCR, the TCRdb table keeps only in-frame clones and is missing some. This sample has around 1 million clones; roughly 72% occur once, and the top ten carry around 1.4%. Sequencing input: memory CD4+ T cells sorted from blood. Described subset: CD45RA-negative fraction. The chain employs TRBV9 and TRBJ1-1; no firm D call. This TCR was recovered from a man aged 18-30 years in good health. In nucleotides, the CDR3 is TGTGCCAGCAGCGTGTCCCCCTTGACTGAAGCTTTCTTT. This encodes CASSVSPLTEAFF.